This T cell receptor (beta chain) was recorded in a study of CD8 T cells in ankylosing spondylitis. There are a few counts of this clonotype. A single record per CDR3 protein comes from TCRdb applying MiXCR to the 5' RACE reads. The data hold fewer than 400,000 distinct CDR3 sequences, with roughly 14% observed a single time. Trimming removed 2 bases from V and 0 bases from J; junction bases left unmatched: 6. Germline-derived CDR1 and CDR2 are SGDLS and YYNGEE. This CDR3 is 19 amino acids long. This chain joins TRBV9 and TRBJ2-1, with 15 bases fitting TRBD2. The sequenced sample consisted of blood, either unsorted or a sorted T cell fraction (not recorded which). This clonotype was sampled from a male donor with ankylosing spondylitis or in good health (not recorded which). CDR3 sequence (DNA): TGTGCCAGCAGCGTTTCGGGACTAGCGGGAGGTTCCTCCTACAATGAGCAGTTCTTC. Protein sequence: CASSVSGLAGGSSYNEQFF. Combining the CDR3 with reference TRBV9 and TRBJ2-1 gives the whole variable domain DSGVTQTPKHLITATGQRVTLRCSPRSGDLSVYWYQQSLDQGLQFLIQYYNGEERAKGNILERFSAQQFPDLHSELNLSSLELGDSALYFCASSVSGLAGGSSYNEQFFGPGTRLTVL.